Listed below are T cell receptor beta chains from one sample, sequenced in a study of T-cell memory formation after mild COVID-19. TCRdb used MiXCR to reprocess the 5' RACE reads, holding one entry per CDR3 protein. This sample has around 390,000 distinct CDR3 sequences, with roughly 15% found just once. The sequenced sample consisted of PBMCs or a T cell subset sorted from them (not recorded which). The receptors derive from a young man who had mild COVID-19 (a few samples of this study predate the infection). Cell type and time point are not known. CDR3s include the opening cysteine and the closing phenylalanine or tryptophan. Fields, in order: CDR3 protein, CDR3 DNA, V gene, clone size, J gene, D gene. The D gene is left open where the match is weak. Only part of the rows carry a size: once, few, many, or a class if the clone is expanded.

cdr3_aa: CASSLDGVGTQYF; cdr3_nt: TGTGCCAGCAGCTTAGACGGTGTAGGTACGCAGTATTTT; v_call: TRBV7-6; clone_size: few; j_call: TRBJ2-3; d_call: -
cdr3_aa: CASSYFGGRGEAFF; cdr3_nt: TGTGCCAGCAGTTACTTTGGCGGTCGGGGTGAAGCTTTCTTT; v_call: TRBV6-5; clone_size: -; j_call: TRBJ1-1; d_call: -
cdr3_aa: CAISEGLAGEETQYF; cdr3_nt: TGTGCCATCAGTGAGGGACTAGCGGGGGAAGAGACCCAGTACTTC; v_call: TRBV10-3; clone_size: few; j_call: TRBJ2-5; d_call: TRBD2
cdr3_aa: CASSRRGEDYGYTF; cdr3_nt: TGTGCCAGCAGCCGACGAGGAGAGGACTATGGCTACACCTTC; v_call: TRBV6-6; clone_size: few; j_call: TRBJ1-2; d_call: -
cdr3_aa: CASSVQASDTGELFF; cdr3_nt: TGCGCCAGCAGCGTACAGGCGTCGGACACCGGGGAGCTGTTTTTT; v_call: TRBV5-1; clone_size: -; j_call: TRBJ2-2; d_call: -
cdr3_aa: CASSQTGHGYTF; cdr3_nt: TGTGCCAGCAGCCAGACCGGACACGGCTACACCTTC; v_call: TRBV14; clone_size: few; j_call: TRBJ1-2; d_call: -
cdr3_aa: CSARVGGPTDTQYF; cdr3_nt: TGCAGTGCTAGAGTTGGGGGACCTACAGATACGCAGTATTTT; v_call: TRBV20-1; clone_size: few; j_call: TRBJ2-3; d_call: -
cdr3_aa: CASSPRYRAKAFF; cdr3_nt: TGTGCCAGCAGCCCCCGATACAGGGCGAAAGCTTTCTTT; v_call: TRBV11-2; clone_size: few; j_call: TRBJ1-1; d_call: -
cdr3_aa: CASSPSGARNQPQHF; cdr3_nt: TGTGCCAGCTCACCCTCGGGGGCCCGCAATCAGCCCCAGCATTTT; v_call: TRBV18; clone_size: -; j_call: TRBJ1-5; d_call: -
cdr3_aa: CASTPGSGGSTDTQYF; cdr3_nt: TGTGCCAGCACTCCCGGTAGCGGGGGAAGCACAGATACGCAGTATTTT; v_call: TRBV6-5; clone_size: once; j_call: TRBJ2-3; d_call: TRBD2
cdr3_aa: CATASSMGGRGKTGELFF; cdr3_nt: TGTGCCACCGCAAGCTCGATGGGGGGCAGGGGAAAAACCGGGGAGCTGTTTTTT; v_call: TRBV24-1; clone_size: -; j_call: TRBJ2-2; d_call: -
cdr3_aa: CASSPSRGQPQHF; cdr3_nt: TGTGCCAGCAGTCCATCCCGTGGCCAGCCCCAGCATTTT; v_call: TRBV12-3/TRBV12-4; clone_size: -; j_call: TRBJ1-5; d_call: -
cdr3_aa: CASRLDRGNTEAFF; cdr3_nt: TGTGCCAGCAGGCTCGACAGGGGGAACACTGAAGCTTTCTTT; v_call: TRBV12-3/TRBV12-4; clone_size: -; j_call: TRBJ1-1; d_call: TRBD1
cdr3_aa: CASIGPGELFF; cdr3_nt: TGTGCCAGCATAGGGCCCGGGGAGCTGTTTTTT; v_call: TRBV25-1; clone_size: -; j_call: TRBJ2-2; d_call: -
cdr3_aa: CASSSGTSGGVQYF; cdr3_nt: TGTGCCAGCAGCTCCGGGACTAGCGGGGGGGTGCAGTATTTT; v_call: TRBV7-2; clone_size: -; j_call: TRBJ2-3; d_call: TRBD2
cdr3_aa: CASSLGGQTYEQYF; cdr3_nt: TGTGCCAGCAGCTTAGGGGGACAGACCTACGAGCAGTACTTC; v_call: TRBV7-8; clone_size: few; j_call: TRBJ2-7; d_call: TRBD1
cdr3_aa: CASSKPSGGTDTQYF; cdr3_nt: TGCGCCAGCAGCAAACCTAGCGGGGGCACAGATACGCAGTATTTT; v_call: TRBV4-1; clone_size: -; j_call: TRBJ2-3; d_call: TRBD2
cdr3_aa: CASSQDSWTSGNTIYF; cdr3_nt: TGCGCCAGCAGCCAAGATTCCTGGACCTCTGGAAACACCATATATTTT; v_call: TRBV4-3; clone_size: -; j_call: TRBJ1-3; d_call: -
cdr3_aa: CASSFAGGNQPQHF; cdr3_nt: TGTGCCAGCAGCTTCGCAGGGGGCAATCAGCCCCAGCATTTT; v_call: TRBV7-9; clone_size: many; j_call: TRBJ1-5; d_call: -
cdr3_aa: CASSYSDESTEAFF; cdr3_nt: TGTGCCAGCAGTTACTCTGATGAGAGCACTGAAGCTTTCTTT; v_call: TRBV6-5; clone_size: -; j_call: TRBJ1-1; d_call: -
cdr3_aa: CSALAGERTGELFF; cdr3_nt: TGCAGTGCTTTAGCGGGGGAACGCACCGGGGAGCTGTTTTTT; v_call: TRBV20-1; clone_size: many; j_call: TRBJ2-2; d_call: TRBD2
cdr3_aa: CASSQSTGGEPQHF; cdr3_nt: TGCGCCAGCAGTCAATCGACAGGGGGCGAGCCCCAGCATTTT; v_call: TRBV23-1; clone_size: few; j_call: TRBJ1-5; d_call: TRBD1
cdr3_aa: CASSSRAVREAYNEQFF; cdr3_nt: TGTGCCAGCAGTTCTAGGGCGGTCAGGGAAGCCTACAATGAGCAGTTCTTC; v_call: TRBV7-9; clone_size: -; j_call: TRBJ2-1; d_call: -
cdr3_aa: CASSFWQGNSPLHF; cdr3_nt: TGTGCCAGCAGCTTTTGGCAGGGGAATTCACCCCTCCACTTT; v_call: TRBV7-2; clone_size: many; j_call: TRBJ1-6; d_call: -
cdr3_aa: CASSLVGTGGPEAFF; cdr3_nt: TGTGCCAGCAGCTTAGTTGGGACAGGGGGTCCTGAAGCTTTCTTT; v_call: TRBV7-2; clone_size: few; j_call: TRBJ1-1; d_call: TRBD1
cdr3_aa: CASRTPTGNEQYF; cdr3_nt: TGTGCCAGCAGAACTCCTACAGGGAACGAGCAGTACTTC; v_call: TRBV6-2/TRBV6-3; clone_size: -; j_call: TRBJ2-7; d_call: -
cdr3_aa: CASSPDPRDSYEQYF; cdr3_nt: TGCGCCAGCAGCCCCGACCCCAGGGACTCCTACGAGCAGTACTTC; v_call: TRBV5-1; clone_size: few; j_call: TRBJ2-7; d_call: -
cdr3_aa: CATGASGANVLTF; cdr3_nt: TGTGCCACAGGGGCCTCTGGGGCCAACGTCCTGACTTTC; v_call: TRBV24-1; clone_size: -; j_call: TRBJ2-6; d_call: -
cdr3_aa: CASSPGGALVNTEAFF; cdr3_nt: TGTGCCAGCAGCCCCGGGGGAGCGTTAGTTAACACTGAAGCTTTCTTT; v_call: TRBV9; clone_size: few; j_call: TRBJ1-1; d_call: -
cdr3_aa: CASSSGLIDEQFF; cdr3_nt: TGTGCCAGCAGCTCGGGACTAATAGATGAGCAGTTCTTC; v_call: TRBV7-9; clone_size: -; j_call: TRBJ2-1; d_call: TRBD2
cdr3_aa: CASSQDLAGGSYEQYF; cdr3_nt: TGCGCCAGCAGCCAAGATCTAGCGGGGGGCTCCTACGAGCAGTACTTC; v_call: TRBV4-3; clone_size: many; j_call: TRBJ2-7; d_call: TRBD2
cdr3_aa: CASRRPPRTRGQFF; cdr3_nt: TGTGCCAGCAGACGCCCGCCCAGGACCAGAGGGCAGTTCTTC; v_call: TRBV7-2; clone_size: many; j_call: TRBJ2-1; d_call: -
cdr3_aa: CASSLGQIRGELFF; cdr3_nt: TGCGCCAGCAGCTTGGGGCAGATCCGTGGGGAACTGTTTTTT; v_call: TRBV5-1; clone_size: -; j_call: TRBJ1-4; d_call: -
cdr3_aa: CASSLARGSYNEQFF; cdr3_nt: TGTGCCAGCAGCTTAGCCAGGGGGTCCTACAATGAGCAGTTCTTC; v_call: TRBV7-2; clone_size: -; j_call: TRBJ2-1; d_call: TRBD1
cdr3_aa: CASSESTRGADDHEQYF; cdr3_nt: TGCGCCAGCAGTGAGTCGACTCGGGGGGCGGATGACCACGAGCAGTACTTC; v_call: TRBV10-2; clone_size: many; j_call: TRBJ2-7; d_call: -
cdr3_aa: CAWTKQETGYTF; cdr3_nt: TGTGCCTGGACTAAACAGGAAACTGGCTACACCTTC; v_call: TRBV30; clone_size: -; j_call: TRBJ1-2; d_call: -
cdr3_aa: CASSEGGSNYGYTF; cdr3_nt: TGTGCCAGCAGCGAAGGGGGGAGTAACTATGGCTACACCTTC; v_call: TRBV9; clone_size: -; j_call: TRBJ1-2; d_call: -
cdr3_aa: CASYTRGNTEAFF; cdr3_nt: TGTGCCAGTTATACCAGGGGAAACACTGAAGCTTTCTTT; v_call: TRBV19; clone_size: -; j_call: TRBJ1-1; d_call: -
cdr3_aa: CASSLPVTSQGYTF; cdr3_nt: TGTGCCAGCAGCTTGCCAGTCACCAGTCAAGGCTACACCTTC; v_call: TRBV5-6; clone_size: -; j_call: TRBJ1-2; d_call: -
cdr3_aa: CASRPRTGPVNTEAFF; cdr3_nt: TGTGCCAGCAGGCCCCGGACAGGGCCCGTGAACACTGAAGCTTTCTTT; v_call: TRBV6-6; clone_size: -; j_call: TRBJ1-1; d_call: TRBD1
cdr3_aa: CASSFEVTNGYTF; cdr3_nt: TGTGCCAGCAGCTTCGAGGTCACGAACGGCTACACCTTC; v_call: TRBV7-9; clone_size: few; j_call: TRBJ1-2; d_call: -
cdr3_aa: CASSQEQVREAAYNEQFF; cdr3_nt: TGTGCCAGCAGCCAAGAACAGGTCAGGGAAGCCGCCTACAATGAGCAGTTCTTC; v_call: TRBV4-2; clone_size: -; j_call: TRBJ2-1; d_call: -
cdr3_aa: CASSPRGGGSFYEQYF; cdr3_nt: TGTGCCAGCAGTCCTCGGGGCGGGGGGTCCTTCTACGAGCAGTACTTC; v_call: TRBV12-3/TRBV12-4; clone_size: -; j_call: TRBJ2-7; d_call: TRBD2
cdr3_aa: CASSSQASDTQYF; cdr3_nt: TGCGCCAGCAGCTCCCAGGCATCAGATACGCAGTATTTT; v_call: TRBV5-1; clone_size: -; j_call: TRBJ2-3; d_call: -
cdr3_aa: CASSDYGGVLSTDTQYF; cdr3_nt: TGTGCCAGCAGCGACTACGGCGGGGTCCTAAGCACAGATACGCAGTATTTT; v_call: TRBV7-8; clone_size: -; j_call: TRBJ2-3; d_call: -
cdr3_aa: CASSQLGRPAYGYTF; cdr3_nt: TGCGCCAGCAGCCAATTGGGGCGTCCGGCTTATGGCTACACCTTC; v_call: TRBV4-1; clone_size: few; j_call: TRBJ1-2; d_call: -
cdr3_aa: CASSVSRDRVDYTF; cdr3_nt: TGTGCCAGCAGCGTATCTAGGGACAGGGTCGACTACACCTTC; v_call: TRBV9; clone_size: few; j_call: TRBJ1-2; d_call: TRBD1
cdr3_aa: CSARDWASDTF; cdr3_nt: TGCAGTGCTAGAGATTGGGCATCGGACACCTTC; v_call: TRBV20-1; clone_size: few; j_call: TRBJ1-2; d_call: -
cdr3_aa: CASSQDSWTGTNTGELFF; cdr3_nt: TGCGCCAGCAGCCAAGACTCCTGGACGGGGACGAACACCGGGGAGCTGTTTTTT; v_call: TRBV4-3; clone_size: few; j_call: TRBJ2-2; d_call: -
cdr3_aa: CASSAAGISDTQYF; cdr3_nt: TGCGCCAGCAGCGCCGCGGGGATATCAGATACGCAGTATTTT; v_call: TRBV5-1; clone_size: -; j_call: TRBJ2-3; d_call: -